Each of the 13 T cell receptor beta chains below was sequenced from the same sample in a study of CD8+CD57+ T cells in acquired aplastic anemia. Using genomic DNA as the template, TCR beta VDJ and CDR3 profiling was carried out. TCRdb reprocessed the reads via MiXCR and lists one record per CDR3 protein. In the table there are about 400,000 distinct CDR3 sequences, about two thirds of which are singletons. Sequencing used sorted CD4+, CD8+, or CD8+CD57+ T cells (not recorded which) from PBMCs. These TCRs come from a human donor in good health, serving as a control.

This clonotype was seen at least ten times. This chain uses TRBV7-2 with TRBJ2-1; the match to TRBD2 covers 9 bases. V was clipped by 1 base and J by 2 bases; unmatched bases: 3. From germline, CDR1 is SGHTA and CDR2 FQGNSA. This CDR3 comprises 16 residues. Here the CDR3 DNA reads TGTGCCAGCAGCTTAGTAGGCGGGGGGGCCTACAATGAGCAGTTCTTC. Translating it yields CASSLVGGGAYNEQFF.

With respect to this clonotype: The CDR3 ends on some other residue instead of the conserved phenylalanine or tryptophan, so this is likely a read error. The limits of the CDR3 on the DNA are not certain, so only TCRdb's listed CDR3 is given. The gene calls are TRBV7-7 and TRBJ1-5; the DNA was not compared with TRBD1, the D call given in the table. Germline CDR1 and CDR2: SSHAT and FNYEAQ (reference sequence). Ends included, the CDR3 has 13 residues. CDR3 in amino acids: CASSLQASPYNEQ.

The CDR3 loop is CASSSGAYNEQFF. The CDR3 region has the DNA TGTGCCAGCAGCTCGGGGGCTTACAATGAGCAGTTCTTC. The chain couples TRBV7-9 to TRBJ2-1; the D call may be TRBD1 or TRBD2 (6 bases each). Trimming took 4 bases from V and 4 from J, leaving 8 bases between them. Germline V CDR1 and CDR2: SEHNR, FQNEAQ (reference sequence). The CDR3 sequence is 13 residues long.

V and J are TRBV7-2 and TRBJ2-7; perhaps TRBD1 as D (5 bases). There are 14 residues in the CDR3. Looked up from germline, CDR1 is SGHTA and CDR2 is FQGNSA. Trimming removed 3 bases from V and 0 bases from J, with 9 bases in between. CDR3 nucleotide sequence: TGTGCCAGCAGCTTTTACAGGAGCTCCTACGAGCAGTACTTC. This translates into CASSFYRSSYEQYF.

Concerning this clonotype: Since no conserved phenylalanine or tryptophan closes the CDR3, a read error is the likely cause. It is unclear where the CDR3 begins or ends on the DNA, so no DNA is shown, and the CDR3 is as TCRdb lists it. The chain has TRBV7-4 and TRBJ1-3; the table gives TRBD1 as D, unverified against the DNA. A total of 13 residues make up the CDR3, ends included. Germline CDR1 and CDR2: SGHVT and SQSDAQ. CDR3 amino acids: CASSWHRGQGNQP.

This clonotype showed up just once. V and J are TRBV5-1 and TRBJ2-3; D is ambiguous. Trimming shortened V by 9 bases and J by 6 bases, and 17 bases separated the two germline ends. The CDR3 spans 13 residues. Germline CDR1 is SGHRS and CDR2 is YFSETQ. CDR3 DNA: TGCGCCACCTCACTCCAGATGGCGGATACGCAGTATTTT. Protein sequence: CATSLQMADTQYF.

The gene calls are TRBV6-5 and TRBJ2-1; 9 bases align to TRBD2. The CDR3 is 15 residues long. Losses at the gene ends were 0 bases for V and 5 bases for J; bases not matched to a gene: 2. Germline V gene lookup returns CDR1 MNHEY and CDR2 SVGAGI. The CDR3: CASSYSAGGHNEQFF. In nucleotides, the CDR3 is TGTGCCAGCAGTTACTCAGCGGGGGGCCACAATGAGCAGTTCTTC.

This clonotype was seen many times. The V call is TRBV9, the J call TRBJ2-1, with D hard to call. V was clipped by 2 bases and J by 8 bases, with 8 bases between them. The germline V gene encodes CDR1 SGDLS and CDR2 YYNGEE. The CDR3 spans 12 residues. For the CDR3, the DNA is TGTGCCAGCAGCGTTCTGGGGTATGAGCAGTTCTTC. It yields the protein CASSVLGYEQFF. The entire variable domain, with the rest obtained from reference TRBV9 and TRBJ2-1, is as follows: DSGVTQTPKHLITATGQRVTLRCSPRSGDLSVYWYQQSLDQGLQFLIQYYNGEERAKGNILERFSAQQFPDLHSELNLSSLELGDSALYFCASSVLGYEQFFGPGTRLTVL.

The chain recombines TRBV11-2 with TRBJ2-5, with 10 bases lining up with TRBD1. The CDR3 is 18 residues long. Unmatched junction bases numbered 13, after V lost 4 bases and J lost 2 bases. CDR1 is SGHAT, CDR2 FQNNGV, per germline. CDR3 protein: CASSSTTGGSSKQETQYF. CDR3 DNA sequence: TGTGCCAGCAGCTCGACGACAGGGGGCTCCTCGAAGCAAGAGACCCAGTACTTC.

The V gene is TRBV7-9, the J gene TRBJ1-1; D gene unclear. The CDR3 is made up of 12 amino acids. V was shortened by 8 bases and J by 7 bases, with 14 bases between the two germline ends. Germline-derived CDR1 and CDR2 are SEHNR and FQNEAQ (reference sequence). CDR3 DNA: TGTGCCAGCGCTATTGGGGTTGGTGAAGCTTTCTTT. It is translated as CASAIGVGEAFF.

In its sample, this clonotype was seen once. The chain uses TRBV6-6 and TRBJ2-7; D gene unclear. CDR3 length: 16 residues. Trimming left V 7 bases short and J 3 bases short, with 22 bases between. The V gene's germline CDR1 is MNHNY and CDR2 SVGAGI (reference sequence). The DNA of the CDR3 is TGTGCCAGCAAGCTTGGGTCTGGCGCACATTTCTACGAGCAGTACTTC. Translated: CASKLGSGAHFYEQYF.

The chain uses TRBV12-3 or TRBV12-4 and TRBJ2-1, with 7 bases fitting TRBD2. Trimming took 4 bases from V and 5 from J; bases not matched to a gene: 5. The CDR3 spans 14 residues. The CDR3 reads CASSYTGTNNEQFF. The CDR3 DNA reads TGTGCCAGCAGTTACACCGGGACTAACAATGAGCAGTTCTTC.

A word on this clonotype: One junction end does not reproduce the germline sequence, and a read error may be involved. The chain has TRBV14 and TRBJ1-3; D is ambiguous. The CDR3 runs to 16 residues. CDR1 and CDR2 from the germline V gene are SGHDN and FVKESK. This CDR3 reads CASSQVYTGSGSTIYF. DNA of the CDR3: TGTGCCAGCAGCCAAGTGTATACGGGGTCCGGAAGCACCATATACTTT.